This is a list of T cell receptor beta chains from one sample in a study of T cell responses to AZD1222 COVID-19 vaccine. This table comes from immunoSEQ multiplex PCR, and its TCRdb copy is limited to in-frame clones, with some not included. The data contain more than 120,000 clones, about 90% of them singletons. Specimen: peripheral blood, collected 28 days after the second AZD1222 dose. These receptors came from an adult who received the AZD1222 COVID-19 vaccine. Both conserved end residues are part of each CDR3. A D gene is named only where the DNA matches it firmly. Size values are once, few and many counts, or a class for expanded clones, and some rows have none.

j_call cdr3_length d_call clone_size v_call cdr3_aa cdr3_nt
TRBJ1-2 14 NA once TRBV27 CASSLDPFNYGYTF TGTGCCAGCAGTTTGGATCCTTTTAACTATGGCTACACCTTC
TRBJ2-1 15 TRBD1 NA TRBV7-2 CASSLGPGGYNEQFF TGTGCCAGCAGCTTAGGGCCAGGGGGCTACAATGAGCAGTTCTTC
TRBJ2-3 13 NA NA TRBV19 CASSGRITDTQYF TGTGCCAGTAGCGGAAGAATTACAGATACGCAGTATTTT
TRBJ2-5 12 NA NA TRBV29-1 CAGRRFGETQYF TGCGCCGGGCGGCGTTTTGGAGAGACCCAGTACTTC
TRBJ1-1 15 TRBD1 NA TRBV5-1 CASTRGGPQNTEAFF TGCGCCAGTACCAGGGGGGGGCCCCAGAACACTGAAGCTTTCTTT
TRBJ2-1 16 TRBD2 NA TRBV27 CASSSYLAGGKNEQFF TGTGCCAGCAGTTCGTACCTAGCGGGAGGAAAAAATGAGCAGTTCTTC
TRBJ2-1 13 TRBD2 NA TRBV5-4 CASSTRGGGEQFF TGTGCCAGCAGCACCCGGGGGGGCGGGGAGCAGTTCTTC
TRBJ1-2 16 NA NA TRBV11-2 CASSLDPQGPFYGYTF TGTGCCAGCAGCTTAGATCCTCAGGGGCCTTTCTATGGCTACACCTTC
TRBJ1-2 13 NA NA TRBV11-2 CASSPTRGYGYTF TGTGCCAGCAGCCCTACACGGGGCTATGGCTACACCTTC
TRBJ2-2 16 NA NA TRBV7-6 CASSLAVTGHTGELFF TGTGCCAGCAGCTTAGCTGTGACAGGACACACCGGGGAGCTGTTTTTT
TRBJ2-3 17 NA NA TRBV18 CASSRRRERGSTDTQYF TGTGCCAGCTCACGTCGAAGGGAGAGGGGCAGCACAGATACGCAGTATTTT
TRBJ2-1 14 NA NA TRBV6-5 CASSSRDNYNEQFF TGTGCCAGCAGTTCCCGGGACAATTACAATGAGCAGTTCTTC
TRBJ1-4 16 NA NA TRBV7-2 CASSPTRQGNREKLFF TGTGCCAGCAGCCCCACCCGACAAGGGAATAGAGAAAAACTGTTTTTT
TRBJ1-2 17 TRBD1 NA TRBV30 CAWSVDRGTGGSYGYTF TGTGCCTGGAGTGTAGACCGGGGGACAGGGGGATCCTATGGCTACACCTTC
TRBJ1-1 11 NA once TRBV28 CASTSNTEAFF TGTGCCAGCACCAGTAATACTGAAGCTTTCTTT
TRBJ2-1 17 TRBD2 NA TRBV11-3 CASSQHSGTSGYNEQFF TGTGCCAGCAGCCAGCACTCCGGGACTAGCGGATACAATGAGCAGTTCTTC
TRBJ1-5 17 NA NA TRBV6-1 CASSEAPRGSSNQPQHF TGTGCCAGCAGTGAAGCCCCTAGAGGGAGTAGCAATCAGCCCCAGCATTTT
TRBJ2-1 15 TRBD2 NA TRBV7-2 CASSLGERDYNEQFF TGTGCCAGCAGCTTGGGGGAGCGGGACTACAATGAGCAGTTCTTC
TRBJ2-7 16 TRBD2 NA TRBV5-1 CASSPGTSGDPYEQYF TGCGCCAGCAGCCCAGGGACTAGCGGGGATCCCTACGAGCAGTACTTC
TRBJ1-2 17 TRBD1 NA TRBV4-2 CASSQLVLDRGSGGYTF TGTGCCAGCAGCCAATTGGTCCTGGACAGGGGGTCTGGAGGCTACACCTTC
TRBJ1-1 13 NA once TRBV2 CASLTIQGSEAFF TGTGCCAGCCTCACCATTCAGGGGTCTGAAGCTTTCTTT
TRBJ1-5 16 NA NA TRBV2 CASSDGQLYSNQPQHF TGTGCCAGCAGTGACGGCCAGCTTTATAGCAATCAGCCCCAGCATTTT
TRBJ1-2 13 NA once TRBV12-3/TRBV12-4 CASSLKGDYGYTF TGTGCCAGCAGCCTAAAGGGGGACTATGGCTACACCTTC
TRBJ2-2 17 NA NA TRBV4-2 CASSQDQGRANTGELFF TGTGCCAGCAGCCAAGATCAAGGAAGGGCGAACACCGGGGAGCTGTTTTTT
TRBJ1-2 13 NA NA TRBV7-9 CASSSVQGYGYTF TGTGCCAGCAGCTCCGTACAGGGTTATGGCTACACCTTC
TRBJ2-1 15 TRBD1 NA TRBV5-4 CASSSGGQGAYEQFF TGTGCCAGCAGCAGTGGGGGACAGGGTGCGTATGAGCAGTTCTTC
TRBJ1-3 15 NA NA TRBV19 CASSQSPNSGNTIYF TGTGCCAGTAGCCAGAGTCCGAACTCTGGAAACACCATATATTTT
TRBJ1-1 14 TRBD1 NA TRBV7-2 CASSFRQGGTEAFF TGTGCCAGCAGCTTCAGACAGGGGGGGACTGAAGCTTTCTTT
TRBJ1-2 16 NA NA TRBV4-2 CASSQGDGAFRYGYTF TGTGCCAGCAGCCAAGGGGACGGGGCTTTTCGCTATGGCTACACCTTC
TRBJ2-3 14 NA NA TRBV9 CASTRDPGADTQYF TGTGCCAGCACCCGGGACCCCGGCGCAGATACGCAGTATTTT
TRBJ2-3 15 TRBD2 NA TRBV4-1 CASSQVGLARDTQYF TGCGCCAGCAGCCAAGTTGGACTAGCAAGAGATACGCAGTATTTT
TRBJ1-5 13 TRBD1 once TRBV7-8 CASSDRDYQPQHF TGTGCCAGCAGCGACAGGGACTATCAGCCCCAGCATTTT
TRBJ1-1 15 NA NA TRBV25-1 CASSDRGMTNTEAFF TGTGCCAGCAGTGATCGGGGGATGACGAACACTGAAGCTTTCTTT
TRBJ1-5 15 NA NA TRBV19 CASSIAGQLNQPQHF TGTGCCAGTAGTATAGCCGGACAGCTCAATCAGCCCCAGCATTTT
TRBJ2-3 18 NA NA TRBV25-1 CASSDESLRREDTDTQYF TGTGCCAGCAGTGACGAGTCGCTGAGGCGGGAAGACACAGATACGCAGTATTTT
TRBJ1-4 15 NA NA TRBV18 CASSPPGSNNEKLFF TGTGCCAGCTCACCACCGGGGAGCAATAATGAAAAACTGTTTTTT
TRBJ2-4 14 NA NA TRBV7-2 CASSGGAAKNIQYF TGTGCCAGCAGCGGAGGGGCAGCCAAAAACATTCAGTACTTC
TRBJ1-2 14 TRBD1 NA TRBV19 CASSQLDRTTRDTF TGTGCCAGTAGTCAATTGGACAGGACTACGAGGGACACCTTC